This passage covers 17 T cell receptor beta chains from one sample sequenced in a study of blood T cell repertoires in COVID-19. Produced via immunoSEQ multiplex PCR; TCRdb's table is partial and in-frame only. The sample holds more than 400,000 clones; roughly nine tenths are singletons and the top ten take 0.65% to 0.9%. Sequenced input: PBMCs or T cells enriched from blood (not recorded which). The source is a woman between 18 and 30 years old who had recovered from COVID-19.

The chain uses TRBV19 and TRBJ1-5; 7 nucleotides agree with TRBD1. This CDR3 is built from 15 residues. Germline V gene sequence: CDR1 LNHDA, CDR2 SQIVND (reference sequence). With V trimmed by 5 bases and J by 4 bases, 8 bases remained unmatched. CDR3 region: CASSGRTGPNQPQHF. The CDR3 nucleotides are TGTGCCAGTAGTGGACGGACAGGACCGAATCAGCCCCAGCATTTT.

The J gene is TRBJ1-2, the V gene TRBV6-1, with 8 bases aligning to TRBD1. Germline CDR1 is MNHNS and CDR2 is SASEGT. This CDR3 comprises 16 residues. Unmatched junction bases numbered 9, after V lost 2 bases and J lost 4 bases. Here the CDR3 reads CASSEMEGQGFYGYTF. CDR3 nucleotides: TGTGCCAGCAGTGAAATGGAAGGACAGGGCTTCTATGGCTACACCTTC.

CDR3 DNA: TGTGCCAGCAGCTCTTCGGGACAGATGGCACCCCTCCACTTT. Encoded protein: CASSSSGQMAPLHF. The chain has TRBV5-4 and TRBJ1-6, with 7 nucleotides matching TRBD1. J lost 11 bases, V lost 3 bases, and 8 bases had no gene match. The CDR3 covers 14 residues. Germline CDR1 is SGHNT and CDR2 is YYREEE (reference sequence).

CDR3: CASSRTGGRANYGYTF. Here the CDR3 DNA reads TGTGCCAGCAGTCGTACAGGGGGCAGGGCTAACTATGGCTACACCTTC. The V and J genes are TRBV27 and TRBJ1-2, with 9 bases that match TRBD1. V was clipped by 5 bases and J by 0 bases; unmatched bases: 7. Per the germline V gene, CDR1 is MNHEY and CDR2 is SMNVEV (reference sequence). CDR3 length: 16 amino acids.

The chain is built from TRBV11-2 and TRBJ1-4, with TRBD1 identical over 9 bases. The germline gives CDR1 SGHAT, CDR2 FQNNGV. The V segment lost 1 base and the J segment 8 bases; nucleotides outside the gene matches: 2. The CDR3 has 14 amino acids. CDR3 nucleotide sequence: TGTGCCAGCAGCTTAGTGGGACAGGGAGAAAAACTGTTTTTT. Protein: CASSLVGQGEKLFF.

The chain is built from TRBV30 and TRBJ1-3, with 7 positions matching TRBD1. The CDR3 has 17 amino acids. V shed 0 bases and J 2 bases; nucleotides not matched to a gene: 10. CDR1 is GTSNPN and CDR2 is SVGIG in the germline V gene (reference sequence). The CDR3 nucleotides read TGTGCCTGGAGTGTAACTCGCTCCACAGGGGCTGGAAACACCATATATTTT. Translating gives CAWSVTRSTGAGNTIYF.

The chain carries TRBV19 and TRBJ1-5, with a weak D call TRBD1 (5 bases). The CDR3 extends over 16 amino acids. The V and J ends lost 0 bases and 4 bases respectively, with 13 bases between them. Germline V gene sequence: CDR1 LNHDA, CDR2 SQIVND (reference sequence). The DNA for the CDR3 is TGTGCCAGTAGTATAGATCATACAGGTCCTAATCAGCCCCAGCATTTT. Translating gives CASSIDHTGPNQPQHF.

The chain couples TRBV2 to TRBJ1-5; 7 nucleotides line up with TRBD1. This CDR3 contains 15 residues. CDR1 is SNHLY and CDR2 is FYNNEI in the germline V gene. After removal of 5 bases from V and 0 bases from J, the junction contained 4 bases not matched to a gene. The CDR3 protein is CASSRGQDSNQPQHF. The DNA for the CDR3 is TGTGCCAGCAGTAGAGGACAGGATAGCAATCAGCCCCAGCATTTT.

This chain connects TRBV19 to TRBJ2-1, with 10 bases lining up with TRBD2. Germline-derived CDR1 and CDR2 are LNHDA and SQIVND (reference sequence). The CDR3 contains 15 residues. Losses at the gene ends were 5 bases for V and 7 bases for J; bases not matched to a gene: 8. The CDR3 coding sequence is TGTGCCAGTAGTTCCCTAGCGGGGGCCGAGAATGAGCAGTTCTTC. This encodes CASSSLAGAENEQFF.

CDR3 nucleotide sequence: TGTGCCAGCAGTTTTGAGAGCAATCAGCCCCAGCATTTT. Encoded protein: CASSFESNQPQHF. The chain recombines TRBV28 with TRBJ1-5; D gene ambiguous. This CDR3 has 13 amino acids. Germline loops: CDR1 MDHEN, CDR2 SYDVKM. V lost 3 bases and J 1 base, leaving 4 bases between the germline ends.

This clone was picked up one time. V gene TRBV24-1 combines with J gene TRBJ2-3, with 9 bases matching TRBD1. The trim removed 11 bases at V and 4 bases at J, leaving 12 bases unmatched. Germline V CDR1 and CDR2: KGHDR, SFDVKD. The CDR3 sequence is 15 residues long. The CDR3 region is CASSDGTGNADTQYF. The CDR3 nucleotides read TGTGCCAGTAGCGATGGGACAGGGAACGCAGATACGCAGTATTTT.

V usage is TRBV5-1 and J usage is TRBJ1-5; D possibly corresponds to TRBD1 (5 bases). CDR3 length equals 13 residues. From germline, CDR1 is SGHRS and CDR2 YFSETQ. V was pared by 5 bases and J by 3 bases, with 9 bases between. CDR3 DNA sequence: TGCGCCAGCAGTTGGGACTTCAATCAGCCCCAGCATTTT. Encoded protein: CASSWDFNQPQHF. Together with reference TRBV5-1 and TRBJ1-5, the CDR3 gives the full variable domain: KAGVTQTPRYLIKTRGQQVTLSCSPISGHRSVSWYQQTPGQGLQFLFEYFSETQRNKGNFPGRFSGRQFSNSRSEMNVSTLELGDSALYLCASSWDFNQPQHFGDGTRLSIL.

The chain carries TRBV21-1 and TRBJ1-1; whether TRBD1, the table's D call, matches the DNA was not checked. TRBV21-1 is a listed pseudogene. This CDR3 region has 19 residues. In DNA, the CDR3 is TGTGCCAGCAGCAAATATGGGTTGGGGACAGGGGATTATATCACTGAAGCTTTCTTT. This encodes CASSKYGLGTGDYITEAFF.

The J gene is TRBJ2-2, the V gene TRBV5-1; 11 nucleotides match TRBD2. Trimming cost V 4 bases and J 6 bases; bases outside gene matches: 14. The CDR3 extends over 18 amino acids. Germline V gene data show CDR1 as SGHRS and CDR2 as YFSETQ. The CDR3 protein is CASSPRVSGGAGAGELFF. CDR3 nucleotide sequence: TGCGCCAGCAGCCCCCGAGTTAGCGGGGGGGCTGGTGCCGGGGAGCTGTTTTTT.

Worth noting for this clone: The sample contains more than one DNA sequence encoding this CDR3. The CDR3 region has the DNA TGCGCCAGCAGCCTGGACAGGGAGGGCGAGCAGTACTTC. Translation gives CASSLDREGEQYF. The chain is built from TRBV5-1 and TRBJ2-7; possibly TRBD1 for D (8 bases). The germline V gene has CDR1 SGHRS and CDR2 YFSETQ. V lost 4 bases and J 6 bases, leaving 14 bases between the germline ends. The CDR3 covers 13 residues.

The chain employs TRBV3-1 (or the pseudogene TRBV3-2) and TRBJ1-3; 8 nucleotides line up with TRBD1. The CDR3 spans 15 residues. Germline-derived CDR1 and CDR2 are LGHDT and YNNKEL (reference sequence). Trimming at V came to 3 bases and at J to 4 bases, leaving 5 bases not matched to a gene. The CDR3: CASSQTGEGGNTIYF. Here the CDR3 DNA reads TGTGCCAGCAGCCAGACAGGGGAGGGAGGAAACACCATATATTTT.

The chain combines TRBV3-1 (or the pseudogene TRBV3-2) with TRBJ1-1; D is undetermined. Per the germline V gene, CDR1 is LGHDT and CDR2 is YNNKEL (reference sequence). CDR3 size: 16 residues. Deletions cut 3 bases from V and 1 base from J, with 15 bases between. CDR3 residues: CASSHNWAGANTEAFF. CDR3 DNA sequence: TGTGCCAGCAGCCACAATTGGGCCGGCGCGAACACTGAAGCTTTCTTT.